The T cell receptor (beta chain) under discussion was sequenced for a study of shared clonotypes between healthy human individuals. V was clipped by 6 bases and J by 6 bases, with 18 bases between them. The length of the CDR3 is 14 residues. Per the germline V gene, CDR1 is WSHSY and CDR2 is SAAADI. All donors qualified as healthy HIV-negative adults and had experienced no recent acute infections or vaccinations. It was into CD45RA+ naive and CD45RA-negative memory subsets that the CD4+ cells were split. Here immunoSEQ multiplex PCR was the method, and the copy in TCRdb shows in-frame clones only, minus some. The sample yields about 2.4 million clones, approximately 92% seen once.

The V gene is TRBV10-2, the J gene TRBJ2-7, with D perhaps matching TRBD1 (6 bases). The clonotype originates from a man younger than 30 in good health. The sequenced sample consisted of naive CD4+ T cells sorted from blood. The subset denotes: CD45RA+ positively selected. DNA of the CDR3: TGCGCCAGCAGGGTCCAGGGGCCAAGAAGCGAGCAGTACTTC. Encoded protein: CASRVQGPRSEQYF.